This record concerns one T cell receptor beta chain sequence. TCRdb independently ran MiXCR on the RT-PCR reads; one entry per CDR3 protein. The repertoire consists of about 700,000 distinct CDR3 sequences, with more than 13% occurring once and the leading ten covering 3.6%. The sample was memory CD4+ T cells from blood. The sequence was obtained from a female donor in good health, serving as a healthy control.

The CDR3 here is CASSPEGSHWHF. The CDR3 DNA follows: TGTGCCAGCAGCCCTGAGGGCAGCCATTGGCATTTT. J is TRBJ1-5 and V is TRBV7-9, with D unresolved. V was trimmed by 5 bases and J by 15 bases, leaving 17 bases between them. Germline V gene sequence: CDR1 SEHNR, CDR2 FQNEAQ (reference sequence). The CDR3 has 12 residues.